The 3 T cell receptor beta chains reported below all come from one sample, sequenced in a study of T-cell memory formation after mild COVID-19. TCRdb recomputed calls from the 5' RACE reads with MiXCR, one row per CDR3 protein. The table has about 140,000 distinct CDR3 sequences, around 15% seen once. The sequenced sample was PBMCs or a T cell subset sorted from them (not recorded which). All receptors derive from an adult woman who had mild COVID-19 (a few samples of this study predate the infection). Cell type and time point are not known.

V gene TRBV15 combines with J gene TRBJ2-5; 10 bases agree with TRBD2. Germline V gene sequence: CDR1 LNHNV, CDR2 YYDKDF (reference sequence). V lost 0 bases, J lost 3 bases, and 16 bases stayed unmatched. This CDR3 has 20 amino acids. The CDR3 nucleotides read TGTGCCACCAGCAGAGATTGGGAAATCAGCGGGAGGGCCATAAAAGAGACCCAGTACTTC. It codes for CATSRDWEISGRAIKETQYF.

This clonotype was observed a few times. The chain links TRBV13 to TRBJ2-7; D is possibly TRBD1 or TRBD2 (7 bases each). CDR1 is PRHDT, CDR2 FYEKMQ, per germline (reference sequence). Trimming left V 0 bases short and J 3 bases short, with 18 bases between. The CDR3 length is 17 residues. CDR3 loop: CASSLGAGQGGIYEQYF. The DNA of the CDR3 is TGTGCCAGCAGCTTAGGTGCCGGGCAGGGGGGGATCTACGAGCAGTACTTC.

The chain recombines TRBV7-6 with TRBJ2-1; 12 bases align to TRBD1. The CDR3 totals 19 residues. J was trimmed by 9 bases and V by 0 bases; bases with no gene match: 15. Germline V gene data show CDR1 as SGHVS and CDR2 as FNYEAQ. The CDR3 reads CASSLAPGTGGPPGGEQFF. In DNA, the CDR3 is TGTGCCAGCAGCTTAGCCCCCGGGACAGGGGGCCCACCGGGAGGTGAGCAGTTCTTC.